The subject of this entry is one T cell receptor beta chain. The antigen is unknown. Assay: immunoSEQ multiplex PCR; the TCRdb copy retains only in-frame clones and omits some. The data contain roughly 200,000 clones, approximately 70% of them seen just once; the ten biggest clones take up more than 9%. Unmatched junction bases numbered 6, after V lost 1 base and J lost 5 bases. Germline assignment: CDR1 WSHSY and CDR2 SAAADI. This CDR3 is 15 amino acids long. Donors comprised healthy HIV-negative adults lacking recent acute infections or vaccinations. The data were taken from a study of shared clonotypes between healthy human individuals. As for the study in general: CD4 naive and memory got three plates each, CD8 naive two, CD8 memory one.

Broader study findings: Naive subsets, compared against memory subsets, generally had larger estimated richness values. The sharing of approximately 5.1% of naive CD4 clonotypes was seen across several donors.

This clonotype originated in a man aged 30-40 years in good health. The sample was memory CD4+ T cells sorted from blood. Subset noted: CD45RA-negative fraction. This chain joins TRBV10-2 and TRBJ2-5, with 8 bases aligning to TRBD1. CDR3 sequence reads: CASSEWLRGLETQYF. DNA for the CDR3: TGCGCCAGCAGTGAGTGGCTCAGGGGGCTGGAGACCCAGTACTTC.